This is a list of T cell receptor beta chains from one sample in a study of blood T cell repertoires in COVID-19. Generated by immunoSEQ multiplex PCR, the TCRdb table keeps only in-frame clones and is missing some. Seen here are more than 300,000 clones, 85% to 90% observed once, and the top ten hold roughly 6.6%. The sequencing input was peripheral blood. These receptors were obtained from a woman in her 70s with COVID-19, enrolled during active disease. Both conserved end residues are part of each CDR3. D genes are given only for firm matches. Part of the rows lack a size; the others show once, few, many or a class for expanded clones.

>TRBV5-1|NA|TRBD1|TRBJ2-1
TGCGCCAGCAGCTTGGCCCCGGACAGGGTCCTTCTATATGAGCAGTTCTTC
CASSLAPDRVLLYEQFF
>TRBV30|NA|NA|TRBJ1-6
TGTGCCTGGAGAGAGTTTTATAATTCACCCCTCCACTTT
CAWREFYNSPLHF
>TRBV24-1|NA|TRBD1|TRBJ1-2
TGTGCCACCAGTGATCCGACAGGGGGCGACTATGGCTACACCTTC
CATSDPTGGDYGYTF
>TRBV10-1|NA|NA|TRBJ1-5
TGCGCCAGCAGTGAGACAAATAGCAATCAGCCCCAGCATTTT
CASSETNSNQPQHF
>TRBV18|NA|TRBD1|TRBJ2-7
TGTGCCAGCTCACTTCCGGGACAGGGGGCAGTCGAGCAGTACTTC
CASSLPGQGAVEQYF
>TRBV6-6|once|TRBD2|TRBJ2-1
TGTGCCAGCAAGACAAGCGGGAACTACAATGAGCAGTTCTTC
CASKTSGNYNEQFF
>TRBV6-5|once|TRBD1|TRBJ1-5
TGTGCCAGCAGTTTCAGGGGGCCCGGTAGCAATCAGCCCCAGCATTTT
CASSFRGPGSNQPQHF
>TRBV15|NA|TRBD2|TRBJ2-7
TGTGCCACCAGCCGAGGCCAGGGAGGGGACGAGCAGTACTTC
CATSRGQGGDEQYF
>TRBV3-1/TRBV3-2|few|TRBD2|TRBJ2-5
TGTGCCAGCAGCCTTGGACTAGCGGGCGCCCAAGAGACCCAGTACTTC
CASSLGLAGAQETQYF
>TRBV9|NA|NA|TRBJ1-5
TGTGCCAGCAGCGTAGAAGCAGGGCCTAATCAGCCCCAGCATTTT
CASSVEAGPNQPQHF
>TRBV4-3|NA|NA|TRBJ1-1
TGCGCCAGCAGCCAAGACTGGAGGGCAGGGAACACTGAAGCTTTCTTT
CASSQDWRAGNTEAFF
>TRBV6-5|NA|TRBD1|TRBJ2-7
TGTGCCAGCAGCGTACCAGGGGGATCCCTTCGGGAGCAGTACTTC
CASSVPGGSLREQYF
>TRBV6-2/TRBV6-3|NA|NA|TRBJ1-5
TGTGCCAGCAGCCTGGGGTGGGGCCAGCCCCAGCATTTT
CASSLGWGQPQHF
>TRBV27|once|NA|TRBJ1-2
TGTGCCAGCAGTCCCACAGTTGGGGCGAACTATGGCTACACCTTC
CASSPTVGANYGYTF
>TRBV7-6|NA|TRBD2|TRBJ2-3
TGTGCCAGCAGCTCCCGGCCCAGCGGGGGCACAGATACGCAGTATTTT
CASSSRPSGGTDTQYF
>TRBV30|NA|NA|TRBJ2-1
TGTGCCTGGACAAGGCAGGGCAATGAGCAGTTCTTC
CAWTRQGNEQFF
>TRBV10-3|NA|TRBD1|TRBJ1-1
TGTGCCATCCGAGACAGGGAGAGAAATGTGAACACTGAAGCTTTCTTT
CAIRDRERNVNTEAFF
>TRBV4-1|NA|NA|TRBJ1-1
TGCGCCAGCAGCCAAGAGAGCAGCGGCTTATTCACTGAAGCTTTCTTT
CASSQESSGLFTEAFF
>TRBV30|NA|NA|TRBJ2-3
TGTGCCGGAAAGAAATCAGGGACAGATACGCAGTATTTT
CAGKKSGTDTQYF
>TRBV7-3|NA|TRBD2|TRBJ2-1
TGTGCCAGCAGCTTCCGGGGGGGCGTACCCAATGAGCAGTTCTTC
CASSFRGGVPNEQFF
>TRBV21-1|few|NA|TRBJ2-3
TGTGCCAGCCCCAGCGCGGGGTACAGCACAGATACGCAGTATTTT
CASPSAGYSTDTQYF
>TRBV2|NA|TRBD2|TRBJ2-7
TGTGCCAGCCAGTGGGATAGCGGGGGACCCTACGAGCAGTACTTC
CASQWDSGGPYEQYF
>TRBV5-6|NA|NA|TRBJ1-3
TGTGCCAGCAGCTTGGGTCGGGGATTCTCTGGAAACACCATATATTTT
CASSLGRGFSGNTIYF
>TRBV5-6|NA|NA|TRBJ2-3
TGTGCCAGCAGCTTGGTTGCGGGGTCTAGCACAGATACGCAGTATTTT
CASSLVAGSSTDTQYF
>TRBV30|NA|NA|TRBJ1-5
TGTGCCTGGAGTGGTTTGGGCGGGGACAATCAGCCCCAGCATTTT
CAWSGLGGDNQPQHF
>TRBV19|NA|NA|TRBJ1-2
TGTGCCAGTAGTCGGGGGATTGGCTATGGCTACACCTTC
CASSRGIGYGYTF
>TRBV4-1|NA|TRBD1|TRBJ1-6
TGCGCCAGCAGCCAAGAGGGACAGGCCCTGAATTCACCCCTCCACTTT
CASSQEGQALNSPLHF
>TRBV20-1|NA|NA|TRBJ1-4
TGCAGTGCTAGTTCGGGGAGCAGGGAAAAACTGTTTTTT
CSASSGSREKLFF
>TRBV19|NA|NA|TRBJ1-2
TGTGCCAGTAGTATTATGACAGGACGAGCATCTTATGGCTACACCTTC
CASSIMTGRASYGYTF
>TRBV9|NA|NA|TRBJ2-7
TGTGCCAGCAGCGTAGGGCTAGCCTACGAGCAGTACTTC
CASSVGLAYEQYF
>TRBV13|NA|TRBD1|TRBJ1-1
TGTGCCAGCAGCTTGAGCCCTTCCGGGACAGGGGGCACTGAAGCTTTCTTT
CASSLSPSGTGGTEAFF
>TRBV4-1|NA|NA|TRBJ1-4
TGCGCCAGCAGCCGGATAGCGGGTGGCCAGGCCCTTAATGAAAAACTGTTTTTT
CASSRIAGGQALNEKLFF
>TRBV2|NA|TRBD1|TRBJ1-2
TGTGCCAGTGGAGGACAGGGGTATGGCTACACCTTC
CASGGQGYGYTF
>TRBV6-5|NA|NA|TRBJ1-5
TGTGCCAGCAGGGGCGAGCCCCAGCATTTT
CASRGEPQHF
>TRBV6-1|NA|TRBD1|TRBJ2-6
TGTGCCAGCAGTGGACGGGACAGGGGGATCTCTGGGGCCAACGTCCTGACTTTC
CASSGRDRGISGANVLTF
>TRBV14|NA|NA|TRBJ1-1
TGTGCCAACCTACTAGAGACAAACACTGAAGCTTTCTTT
CANLLETNTEAFF
>TRBV12-3/TRBV12-4|NA|NA|TRBJ1-2
TGTGCCAGCAGTTCAGGGTTTGCCTATGGCTACACCTTC
CASSSGFAYGYTF
>TRBV30|once|TRBD1|TRBJ2-5
TGTGCCTGGAGACGGACAGGTTCTCAAGAGACCCAGTACTTC
CAWRRTGSQETQYF
>TRBV10-3|once|NA|TRBJ2-4
TGTGCCATCAGTGAGGGTGCGGGGTTAAAAAACATTCAGTACTTC
CAISEGAGLKNIQYF
>TRBV11-2|NA|NA|TRBJ2-2
TGTGCCAGCAGCTTTCGGACAATCAACACCGGGGAGCTGTTTTTT
CASSFRTINTGELFF
>TRBV6-6|few|TRBD1|TRBJ2-7
TGTGCCAGCCGGCAGGGGGCTGGTCATCGACTCGAGCAGTACTTC
CASRQGAGHRLEQYF
>TRBV6-5|NA|TRBD2|TRBJ2-1
TGTGCCAGCAGCGGACGGGGGGGTAAGAACAATGAGCAGTTCTTC
CASSGRGGKNNEQFF
>TRBV5-8|NA|TRBD1|TRBJ2-7
TGTGCCAGCAACCGGGACAGGGTCCTCGACGAGCAGTACTTC
CASNRDRVLDEQYF
>TRBV28|NA|NA|TRBJ2-2
TGTGCCAGCAGCCCTGTGGGAGCAGAGCACGGGGAGCTGTTTTTT
CASSPVGAEHGELFF
>TRBV7-6|NA|TRBD1|TRBJ1-6
TGTGCCAGCAGCTGGGGACAGGGAGGAGCGGCTTCACCCCTCCACTTT
CASSWGQGGAASPLHF
>TRBV9|NA|NA|TRBJ1-2
TGTGCCAGCAGCCCGAGATTCCGAGGGAGAATGGGAAACTATGGCTACACCTTC
CASSPRFRGRMGNYGYTF
>TRBV11-2|NA|NA|TRBJ2-3
TGTGCCAGCAGCTTCGTGACTAGGGAAGATACGCAGTATTTT
CASSFVTREDTQYF
>TRBV5-4|NA|TRBD2|TRBJ2-5
TGTGCCAGCAGCTTGCCGGGGGGGCTGGCGGAGACCCAGTACTTC
CASSLPGGLAETQYF
>TRBV5-1|NA|NA|TRBJ1-3
TGCGCCAGCAGCTTGGCCGGACTCCACTCTGGAAACACCATATATTTT
CASSLAGLHSGNTIYF
>TRBV4-1|NA|TRBD1|TRBJ1-6
TGCGCCAGCAGCCACCCCTGGAGGGACAGTAATTCACCCCTCCACTTT
CASSHPWRDSNSPLHF
>TRBV24-1|NA|NA|TRBJ2-1
TGTGCCACCAGTGATCCGGGCAATGAGCAGTTCTTC
CATSDPGNEQFF
>TRBV9|once|TRBD1|TRBJ1-1
TGTGCCAGCAGCGTACCCGACAGGGACACTGAAGCTTTCTTT
CASSVPDRDTEAFF
>TRBV13|NA|NA|TRBJ2-5
TGTGCCAGCAGCGGGGCGTATATAGGTAGCGAGACCCAGTACTTC
CASSGAYIGSETQYF
>TRBV18|NA|NA|TRBJ1-6
TGTGCCAGCTCACCACGGCAGGGGTCCGGTTCACCCCTCCACTTT
CASSPRQGSGSPLHF
>TRBV19|few|TRBD1|TRBJ2-1
TGTGCCAGAGAATCGGGACAGAACAATGAGCAGTTCTTC
CARESGQNNEQFF